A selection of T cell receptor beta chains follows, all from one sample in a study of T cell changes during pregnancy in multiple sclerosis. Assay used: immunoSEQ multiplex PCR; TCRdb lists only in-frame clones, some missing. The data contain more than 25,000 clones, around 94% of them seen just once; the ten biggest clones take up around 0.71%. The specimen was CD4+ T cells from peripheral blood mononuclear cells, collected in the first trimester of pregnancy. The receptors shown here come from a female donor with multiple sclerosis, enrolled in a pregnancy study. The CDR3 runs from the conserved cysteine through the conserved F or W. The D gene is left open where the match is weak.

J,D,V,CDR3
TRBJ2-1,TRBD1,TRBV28,CASSLTQGNEQFF
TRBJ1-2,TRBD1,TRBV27,CASRDRGPYGYTF
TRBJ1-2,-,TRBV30,CAWKTPGWGDYGYTF
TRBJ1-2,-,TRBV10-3,CAISESVARRWTGYTF
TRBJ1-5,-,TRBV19,CASSIYQALGNQPQHF
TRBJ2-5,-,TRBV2,CASSGYEGAETQYF
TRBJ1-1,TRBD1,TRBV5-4,CASSSRQGKMNTEAFF
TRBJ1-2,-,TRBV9,CASSVSSSGGYTF
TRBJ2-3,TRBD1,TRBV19,CASSMGQGRTDTQYF
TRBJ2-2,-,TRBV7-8,CASTLRRGTNTGELFF
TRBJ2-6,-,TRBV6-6,CASSYLVGGGANVLTF
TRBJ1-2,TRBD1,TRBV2,CASRDDGQGFTDGYTF
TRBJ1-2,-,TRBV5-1,CASSLTFSQGNYGYTF
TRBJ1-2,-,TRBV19,CASSPSGVSGYTF
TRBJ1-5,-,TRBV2,CASTRQLTSNQPQHF
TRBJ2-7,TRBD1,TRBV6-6,CASSPRGQGAYEQYF
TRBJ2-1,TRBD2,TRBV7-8,CASSPTSGAYNEQFF
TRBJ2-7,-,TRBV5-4,CASSVGQRIYEQYF
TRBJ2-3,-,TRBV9,CASSVQGGVTAQYF
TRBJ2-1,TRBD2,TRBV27,CASRLADYNEQFF
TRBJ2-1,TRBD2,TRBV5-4,CASSFTSGNNEQFF
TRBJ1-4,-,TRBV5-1,CASSPREYNEKLFF
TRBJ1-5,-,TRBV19,CASSPVEPQHF
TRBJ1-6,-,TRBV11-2,CASSFNSSPLHF
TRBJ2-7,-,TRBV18,CASSPGTVLEQYF
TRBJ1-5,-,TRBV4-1,CASSQVRGGADQPQHF
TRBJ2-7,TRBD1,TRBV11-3,CASSLEGQGLEQYF
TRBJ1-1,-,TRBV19,CASSIGGGDTEAFF
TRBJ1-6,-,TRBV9,CASSLGTGSPLHF
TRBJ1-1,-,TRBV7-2,CASSLVGEGTEAFF
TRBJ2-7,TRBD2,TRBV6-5,CASKRTRTSYEQYF
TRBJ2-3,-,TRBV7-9,CASSPPPRGGDTQYF
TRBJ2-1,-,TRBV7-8,CASSYPIGGGSNNEQFF
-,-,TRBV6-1,CASGEGVTGYEQYF
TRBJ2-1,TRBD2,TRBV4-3,CASSQDVTSGFASYNEQFF
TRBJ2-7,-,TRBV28,CASSKDRGSYEQYF
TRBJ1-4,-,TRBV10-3,CAISRNREKLFF
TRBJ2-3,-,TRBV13,CASSSSSSTDTQYF
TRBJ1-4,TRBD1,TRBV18,CASSPPTGGSDEKLFF